This TCR beta chain stems from a study of blood T cell repertoires in COVID-19. About the research overall: The study drew acute and convalescent COVID-19 samples from the United States, Italy and Spain.

Authors' processing steps: Quantification of nucleated cells was approximated via reference gene primer amplification. Profiling relied on immunoSEQ multiplex PCR, and the TCRdb table lists in-frame clones only, not all of them. The DNA was the basis for D and trimming; V, J and clone size are from that table. The data hold under 200,000 clones, with roughly four fifths observed a single time. Symptom resolution, clearance, or two negative PCRs marked the recovered donors of Cohort 3. This CDR3 comprises 12 residues. CDR1 and CDR2 (germline): LNHDA, SQIVND (reference sequence). V lost 9 bases, J lost 10 bases, and 6 bases stayed unmatched.

The chain is built from TRBV19 and TRBJ1-4; TRBD1 matches at 9 bases. The clonotype comes from a man over 45 who had recovered from COVID-19. The material sequenced was PBMCs or T cells enriched from blood (not recorded which). CDR3: CASSGQGGKLFF. CDR3 sequence (DNA): TGTGCCAGCTCGGGACAGGGTGGAAAACTGTTTTTT.